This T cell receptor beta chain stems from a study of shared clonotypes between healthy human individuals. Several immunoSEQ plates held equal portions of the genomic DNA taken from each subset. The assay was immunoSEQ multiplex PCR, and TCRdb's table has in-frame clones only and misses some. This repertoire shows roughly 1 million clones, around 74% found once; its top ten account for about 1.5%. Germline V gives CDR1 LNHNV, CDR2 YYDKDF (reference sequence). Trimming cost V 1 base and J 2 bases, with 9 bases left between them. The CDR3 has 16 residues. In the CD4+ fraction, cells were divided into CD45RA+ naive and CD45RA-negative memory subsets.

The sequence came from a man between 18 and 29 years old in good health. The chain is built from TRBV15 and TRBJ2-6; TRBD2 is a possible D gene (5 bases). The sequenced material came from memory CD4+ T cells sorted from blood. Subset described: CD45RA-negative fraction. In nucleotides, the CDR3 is TGTGCCACCAGCAGAGGTGCGAGGGCTGGGGCCAACGTCCTGACTTTC. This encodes CATSRGARAGANVLTF. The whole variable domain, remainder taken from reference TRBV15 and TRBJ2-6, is DAMVIQNPRYQVTQFGKPVTLSCSQTLNHNVMYWYQQKSSQAPKLLFHYYDKDFNNEADTPDNFQSRRPNTSFCFLDIRSPGLGDTAMYLCATSRGARAGANVLTFGAGSRLTVL.